The 3 T cell receptor beta chains below all came from one sample that was sequenced in a study of T cells in Graves' hyperthyroidism and ophthalmopathy (dated by TCRdb to the late 2010s). Libraries were prepared through multiplex PCR. Sequencing instrument: Illumina HiSeq 2000. The TCR beta CDR3 regions were amplified from RNA transcripts. For the first round of RT-PCR on the TCR CDR3, the HTBI primer set was used together with the Qiagen OneStep RT-PCR kit. TCRdb took the public reads, trimmed them with fastp at Q25, ran MiXCR for clone calling and kept in-frame beta chains. Each CDR3 protein appears once, grouped with its most common genes and DNA. Here the sample has roughly 500,000 distinct CDR3 sequences; about 20% occur a single time. The ten largest make up around 50% of the sample. The specimen was blood. Source of these receptors: a woman in her 70s with Graves' ophthalmopathy.

Only a few counts were recorded for this clonotype. The chain recombines TRBV3-1 with TRBJ2-2; no reliable D call. Germline CDR1 is LGHDT and CDR2 is YNNKEL (reference sequence). Trimming took off 2 bases at V and 6 bases at J, with 16 bases between the two ends. The CDR3 has 16 amino acids. The chain's CDR3 is CASSQSSPGRAGELFF. DNA for the CDR3: TGTGCCAGCAGCCAATCTTCCCCCGGACGAGCCGGGGAGCTGTTTTTT.

There are many counts of this clonotype. The V and J genes are TRBV12-3 or TRBV12-4 and TRBJ1-1; TRBD1 might be the D (6 bases). CDR3 length: 15 amino acids. V dropped 5 bases and J dropped 5 bases, with 18 bases sitting between them. CDR3 bases: TGTGCCAGCAGTCCGCGGTGGGGGGCCCGTACTGAAGCTTTCTTT. This sequence encodes CASSPRWGARTEAFF.

The rearrangement links TRBV10-3 to TRBJ2-3; 9 bases map to TRBD2. Germline CDR1 reads ENHRY; CDR2 reads SYGVKD. The CDR3 is made up of 13 amino acids. V lost 6 bases to trimming and J lost 5 bases; unmatched junction nucleotides: 3. The CDR3 DNA follows: TGTGCCATCAGGACTAGCGGACTAGATACGCAGTATTTT. It yields the protein CAIRTSGLDTQYF.